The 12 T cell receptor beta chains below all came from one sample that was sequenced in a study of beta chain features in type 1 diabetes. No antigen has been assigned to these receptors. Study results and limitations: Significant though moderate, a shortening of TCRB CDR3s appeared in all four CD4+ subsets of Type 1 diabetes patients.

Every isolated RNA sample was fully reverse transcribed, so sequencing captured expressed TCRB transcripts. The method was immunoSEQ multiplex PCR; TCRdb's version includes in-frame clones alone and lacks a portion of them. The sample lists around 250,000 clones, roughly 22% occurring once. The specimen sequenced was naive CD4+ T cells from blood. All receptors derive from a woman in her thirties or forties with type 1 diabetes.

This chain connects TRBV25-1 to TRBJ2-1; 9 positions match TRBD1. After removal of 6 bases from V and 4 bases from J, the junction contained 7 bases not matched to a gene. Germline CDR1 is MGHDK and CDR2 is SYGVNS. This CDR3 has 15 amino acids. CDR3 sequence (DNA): TGTGCCAGCAGCCCGACAGGGGGACTTTACAATGAGCAGTTCTTC. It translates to CASSPTGGLYNEQFF.

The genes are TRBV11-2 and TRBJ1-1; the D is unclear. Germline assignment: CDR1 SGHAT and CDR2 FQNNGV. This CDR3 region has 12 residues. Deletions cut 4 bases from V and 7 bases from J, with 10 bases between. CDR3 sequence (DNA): TGTGCCAGCAGCTCTTCAGCGAGTGAAGCTTTCTTT. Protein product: CASSSSASEAFF.

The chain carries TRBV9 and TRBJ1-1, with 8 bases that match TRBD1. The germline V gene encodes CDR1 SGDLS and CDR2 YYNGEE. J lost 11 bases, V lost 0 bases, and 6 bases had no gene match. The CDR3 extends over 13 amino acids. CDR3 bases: TGTGCCAGCAGCGTAGACACAGGGGGGACGGCTTTCTTT. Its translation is CASSVDTGGTAFF. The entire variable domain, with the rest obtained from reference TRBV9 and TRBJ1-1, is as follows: DSGVTQTPKHLITATGQRVTLRCSPRSGDLSVYWYQQSLDQGLQFLIQYYNGEERAKGNILERFSAQQFPDLHSELNLSSLELGDSALYFCASSVDTGGTAFFGQGTRLTVV.

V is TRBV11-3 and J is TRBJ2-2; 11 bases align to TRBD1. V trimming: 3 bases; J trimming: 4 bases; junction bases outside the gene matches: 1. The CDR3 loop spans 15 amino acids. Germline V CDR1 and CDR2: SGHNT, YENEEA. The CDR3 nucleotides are TGTGCCAGCAGCTTCGGGACAGGGGGCACCGGGGAGCTGTTTTTT. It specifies CASSFGTGGTGELFF.

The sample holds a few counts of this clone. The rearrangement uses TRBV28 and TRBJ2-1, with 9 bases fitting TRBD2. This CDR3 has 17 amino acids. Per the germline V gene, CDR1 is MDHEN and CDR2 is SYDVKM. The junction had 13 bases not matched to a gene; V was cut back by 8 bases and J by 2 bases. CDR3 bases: TGTGCCAGCCACAGTTTATCGGCTAGCGGGGCCTACAATGAGCAGTTCTTC. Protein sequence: CASHSLSASGAYNEQFF. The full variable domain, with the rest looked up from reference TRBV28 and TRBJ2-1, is DVKVTQSSRYLVKRTGEKVFLECVQDMDHENMFWYRQDPGLGLRLIYFSYDVKMKEKGDIPEGYSVSREKKERFSLILESASTNQTSMYLCASHSLSASGAYNEQFFGPGTRLTVL.

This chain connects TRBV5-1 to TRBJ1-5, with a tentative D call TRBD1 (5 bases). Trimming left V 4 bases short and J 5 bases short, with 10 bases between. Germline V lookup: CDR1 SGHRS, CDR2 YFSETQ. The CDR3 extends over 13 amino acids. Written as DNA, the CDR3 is TGCGCCAGCAGCCCGGGGGAGGATCAGCCCCAGCATTTT. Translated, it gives CASSPGEDQPQHF. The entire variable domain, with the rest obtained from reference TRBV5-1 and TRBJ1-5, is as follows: KAGVTQTPRYLIKTRGQQVTLSCSPISGHRSVSWYQQTPGQGLQFLFEYFSETQRNKGNFPGRFSGRQFSNSRSEMNVSTLELGDSALYLCASSPGEDQPQHFGDGTRLSIL.

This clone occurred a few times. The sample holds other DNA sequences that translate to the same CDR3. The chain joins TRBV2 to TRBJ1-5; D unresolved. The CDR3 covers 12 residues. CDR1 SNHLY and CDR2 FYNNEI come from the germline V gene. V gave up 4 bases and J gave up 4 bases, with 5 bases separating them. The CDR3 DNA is TGTGCCAGCAGTGGAGGGAATCAGCCCCAGCATTTT. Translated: CASSGGNQPQHF.

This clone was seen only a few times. The CDR3 sequence: CASSLSGSEQFF. In DNA form, the CDR3 reads TGTGCCAGCAGCTTGAGCGGCTCTGAGCAGTTCTTC. This chain links TRBV5-6 with TRBJ2-1; tentative D call: TRBD2 (5 bases). The V and J ends lost 1 base and 9 bases respectively, with 8 bases between them. Per the germline V gene, CDR1 is SGHDT and CDR2 is YYEEEE. CDR3 size: 12 residues. Filled out from reference TRBV5-6 and TRBJ2-1, the complete variable domain reads DAGVTQSPTHLIKTRGQQVTLRCSPKSGHDTVSWYQQALGQGPQFIFQYYEEEERQRGNFPDRFSGHQFPNYSSELNVNALLLGDSALYLCASSLSGSEQFFGPGTRLTVL.

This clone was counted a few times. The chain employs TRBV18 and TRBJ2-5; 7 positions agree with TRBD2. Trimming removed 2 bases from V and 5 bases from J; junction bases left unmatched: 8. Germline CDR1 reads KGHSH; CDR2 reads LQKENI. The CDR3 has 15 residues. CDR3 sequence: CASSPSLAASETQYF. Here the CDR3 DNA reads TGTGCCAGCTCACCAAGCCTAGCGGCATCGGAGACCCAGTACTTC.

This CDR3 is CAIKTGQNTGELFF. The CDR3 DNA follows: TGTGCCATCAAAACTGGTCAGAACACCGGGGAGCTGTTTTTT. The V call is TRBV10-3, the J call TRBJ2-2; D is unresolved. Germline CDR1 ENHRY, CDR2 SYGVKD. The CDR3 length is 14 residues. The V and J ends lost 7 bases and 1 base respectively, with 10 bases between them.

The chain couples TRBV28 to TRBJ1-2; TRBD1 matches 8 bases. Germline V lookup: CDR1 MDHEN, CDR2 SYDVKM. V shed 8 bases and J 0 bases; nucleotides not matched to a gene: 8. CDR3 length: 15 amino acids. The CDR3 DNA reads TGTGCCAGCCGCGCAGGGGGCCTCACTAACTATGGCTACACCTTC. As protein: CASRAGGLTNYGYTF.

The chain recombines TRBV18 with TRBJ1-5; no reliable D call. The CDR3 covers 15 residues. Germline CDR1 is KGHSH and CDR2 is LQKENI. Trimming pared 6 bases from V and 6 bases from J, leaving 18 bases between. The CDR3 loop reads CASSPSRARVQPQHF. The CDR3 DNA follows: TGTGCCAGCTCCCCCTCGAGAGCGCGGGTTCAGCCCCAGCATTTT. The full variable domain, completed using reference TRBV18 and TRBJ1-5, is NAGVMQNPRHLVRRRGQEARLRCSPMKGHSHVYWYRQLPEEGLKFMVYLQKENIIDESGMPKERFSAEFPKEGPSILRIQQVVRGDSAAYFCASSPSRARVQPQHFGDGTRLSIL.